The rows below give T cell receptor beta chains drawn from one sample of a study of shared clonotypes between healthy human individuals. TCRdb's table, derived via immunoSEQ multiplex PCR, lists solely in-frame clones and lacks some. The sample yields about 2,500,000 clones, more than 80% seen once. The sample comprised naive CD4+ T cells sorted from blood. These receptors were obtained from a man aged 18-30 years in good health. Both conserved end residues are part of each CDR3. The order of the fields is clone size, D gene, V gene, CDR3 length, J gene, CDR3 protein, CDR3 DNA. The D gene is left open where the match is weak. Not all rows give a size; the values are once, few, many and, for expanded clones, a class.

>.|.|TRBV11-3|15|TRBJ2-2
CASSPDQANTGELFF
TGTGCCAGCAGCCCCGACCAGGCGAACACCGGGGAGCTGTTTTTT
>.|TRBD1|TRBV18|15|TRBJ1-2
CASSPPGDRGYGYTF
TGTGCCAGCTCACCACCAGGCGACAGGGGCTATGGCTACACCTTC
>.|TRBD1|TRBV19|17|TRBJ2-4
CASSLSGGRSAKNIQYF
TGTGCCAGTAGTTTATCAGGGGGCCGTTCAGCCAAAAACATTCAGTACTTC
>.|.|TRBV5-5|11|TRBJ1-1
CASTYGWEAFF
TGTGCCAGCACCTACGGGTGGGAAGCTTTCTTT
>once|.|TRBV5-8|17|TRBJ2-5
CASTTRGADGIGETQYF
TGTGCCAGCACCACACGGGGTGCGGACGGTATAGGGGAGACCCAGTACTTC
>.|.|TRBV10-3|12|TRBJ2-5
CAISESAETQYF
TGTGCCATCAGTGAGTCTGCCGAGACCCAGTACTTC
>.|.|TRBV30|12|TRBJ1-2
CAWAWGGYGYTF
TGTGCCTGGGCTTGGGGGGGCTATGGCTACACCTTC
>.|.|TRBV30|13|TRBJ1-6
CAWSGGRNSPLHF
TGTGCCTGGAGTGGGGGCAGGAATTCACCCCTCCACTTT
>.|.|TRBV7-3|13|TRBJ2-7
CASSLFALGEQYF
TGTGCCAGCAGCTTATTTGCCCTCGGGGAGCAGTACTTC
>.|.|TRBV7-9|15|TRBJ1-4
CASTQGGSRGEKLFF
TGTGCCAGCACCCAAGGGGGTAGTCGAGGTGAAAAACTGTTTTTT
>.|TRBD1|TRBV5-4|14|TRBJ2-7
CASSLGTGVVEQYF
TGTGCCAGCAGCTTAGGGACAGGGGTCGTCGAGCAGTACTTC
>.|TRBD1|TRBV15|16|TRBJ2-7
CATSSLSPGQGYEQYF
TGTGCCACCAGCAGCCTTTCTCCGGGACAGGGCTACGAGCAGTACTTC
>.|.|TRBV19|17|TRBJ2-1
CASSNSIQRSSYNEQFF
TGTGCCAGTAGTAACTCCATACAGAGGAGCTCCTACAATGAGCAGTTCTTC
>.|TRBD1|TRBV4-1|14|TRBJ2-7
CASSQRDRGYEQYF
TGCGCCAGCAGCCAACGGGACAGGGGCTACGAGCAGTACTTC
>.|.|TRBV25-1|18|TRBJ1-1
CASSERQQGRGMDTEAFF
TGTGCCAGCAGTGAAAGGCAGCAGGGGAGAGGAATGGACACTGAAGCTTTCTTT
>.|.|TRBV25-1|13|TRBJ2-1
CASSGDAGREQFF
TGTGCCAGCAGTGGGGATGCTGGACGGGAGCAGTTCTTC
>.|.|TRBV28|10|TRBJ1-5
CASNTQPQHF
TGTGCCAGCAATACTCAGCCCCAGCATTTT
>.|TRBD2|TRBV7-9|16|TRBJ2-3
CASSHSGRAPTDTQYF
TGTGCCAGCAGCCATAGCGGGAGGGCCCCCACAGATACGCAGTATTTT
>.|TRBD2|TRBV10-3|15|TRBJ2-3
CAIRGTSGVTDTQYF
TGTGCCATCAGGGGGACTAGCGGGGTCACAGATACGCAGTATTTT
>.|.|TRBV28|12|TRBJ1-1
CASSLGALSAFF
TGTGCCAGCAGTTTGGGGGCCCTTAGTGCTTTCTTT
>once|.|TRBV2|14|TRBJ2-7
CASSFTSPPYEQYF
TGTGCCAGCAGCTTTACCTCACCACCCTACGAGCAGTACTTC